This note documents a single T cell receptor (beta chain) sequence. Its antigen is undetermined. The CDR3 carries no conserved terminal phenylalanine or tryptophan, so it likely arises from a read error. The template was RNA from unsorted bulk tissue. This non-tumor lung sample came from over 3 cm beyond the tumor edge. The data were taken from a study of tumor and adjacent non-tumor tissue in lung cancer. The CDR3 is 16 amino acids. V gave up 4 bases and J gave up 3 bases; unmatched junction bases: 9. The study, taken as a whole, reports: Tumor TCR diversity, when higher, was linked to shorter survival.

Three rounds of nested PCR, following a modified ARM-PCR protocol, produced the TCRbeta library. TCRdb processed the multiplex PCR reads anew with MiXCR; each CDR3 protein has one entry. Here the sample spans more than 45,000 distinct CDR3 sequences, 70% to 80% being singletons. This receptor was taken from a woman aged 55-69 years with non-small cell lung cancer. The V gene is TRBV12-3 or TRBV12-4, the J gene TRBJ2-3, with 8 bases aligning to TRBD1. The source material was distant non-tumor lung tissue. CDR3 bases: TGTGCCAGCAGTTCAACCGGGACAGGTGTGACAGATACGCAGTATTAT. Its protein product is CASSSTGTGVTDTQYY.